What follows are 5 T cell receptor beta chains derived from one specimen sequenced in a study of T cell clones after liver transplantation. TCRdb keeps only in-frame clones here, not all; method: immunoSEQ multiplex PCR. The sample lists about 20,000 clones; about 77% were seen once. The sequencing used CD8+ T cells from blood, collected 54 months after liver transplant. These TCRs come from a human patient who received a liver transplant. Some T cells may be provided by the graft donor.

V and J are TRBV27 and TRBJ2-2; TRBD2 matches at 10 bases. J was trimmed by 4 bases and V by 8 bases; bases with no gene match: 4. The length of the CDR3 is 14 residues. Germline V gene data show CDR1 as MNHEY and CDR2 as SMNVEV (reference sequence). CDR3 DNA: TGTGCCAGCGGGGTAGCGGGGGGCACCGGGGAGCTGTTTTTT. Translation: CASGVAGGTGELFF.

The chain recombines TRBV4-1 with TRBJ2-2; possibly TRBD2 for D (7 bases). V lost 4 bases and J lost 7, with 16 bases in between. The CDR3 has 15 amino acids. The germline V gene has CDR1 MGHRA and CDR2 YSYEKL. The CDR3 nucleotides are TGCGCCAGCAGCCGTGGTGGGGGGGCTGGCGGGGAGCTGTTTTTT. It translates to CASSRGGGAGGELFF.

The chain employs TRBV9 and TRBJ2-3; D could derive from TRBD1 or TRBD2 (5 bases each). The germline V and J ends were trimmed by 4 bases and 4 bases, with 19 bases remaining between them. Germline lookup yields CDR1 SGDLS and CDR2 YYNGEE. CDR3 size: 16 residues. CDR3 region: CASSPTSGAAADTQYF. CDR3 bases: TGTGCCAGCAGCCCCACCTCCGGGGCCGCTGCAGATACGCAGTATTTT.

This chain uses TRBV27 with TRBJ1-1; D unresolved. This CDR3 is 14 amino acids long. Between the trimmed V and J ends, which lost 6 bases and 5 bases, there was a span of 16 bases. Germline lookup yields CDR1 MNHEY and CDR2 SMNVEV (reference sequence). The CDR3 region has the DNA TGTGCCAGCAGCGTCCTAGAAGGAGGGACTGAAGCTTTCTTT. This translates into CASSVLEGGTEAFF.

This clone was counted a single time. The chain combines TRBV7-9 with TRBJ2-1; 7 bases are shared with TRBD1. Germline loops: CDR1 SEHNR, CDR2 FQNEAQ (reference sequence). This CDR3 is 16 amino acids long. Trimming cost V 5 bases and J 0 bases; bases outside gene matches: 7. The CDR3 nucleotides are TGTGCCAGCAGCGAGCTGACAGGGAGCTCCTACAATGAGCAGTTCTTC. Amino acids: CASSELTGSSYNEQFF.